This T cell receptor (beta chain) originates from a study of blood T cell repertoires in COVID-19 (TCRdb year 2020). Background on the whole study: Samples covering the acute and convalescent phases of COVID-19 were provided by collaborators in the United States, Italy and Spain. The sample metadata nearly always contained a de-identified subject ID, COVID-19 status, age in years and sex. The prospective study material was composed of cDNA or gDNA derived from T cells, B-cell-depleted T cells, or PBMCs. Where available, HLA class I and class II types were obtained from metadata supplied by the sample provider rather than from assay-based typing. The samples were drawn from the first 160 participants of the ongoing ImmuneRACE study and from roughly 1,300 subjects provided by 6 global collaborators. The repertoires were released in a freely available public database intended as a resource for research on the immune response to SARS-CoV-2. Subjects who had been exposed to COVID-19, were actively infected with it, or had recovered from it provided the deeply sampled blood TCRbeta repertoires that made up the dataset. General study outcomes and caveats: The quantity of clinical and demographic metadata differed by source and by participant and was supplied without curation.

Germline trimming: 3 bases from V, 0 bases from J; junction bases outside gene matches: 8. CDR1 and CDR2 (MNHEY, SMNVEV) derive from the germline V gene (reference sequence). The CDR3 covers 18 residues, taking in both the cysteine and the phenylalanine. CDR3 DNA is the only sequence kept; it has 54 bases, read in frame from the first base. For this clone: Its antigen remains undetermined. No base qualities exist here, and no much larger clone lies one base off it.

Each collaborating institution followed its own protocols to collect whole blood in K2EDTA tubes. For TCRbeta analysis, collaborators shipped samples as frozen whole blood, isolated PBMCs, or DNA extracted from either of those sample types. TCRbeta CDR3 regions were amplified from genomic DNA by means of the immunoSEQ Assay, a bias-controlled multiplex PCR. The paper's processing steps were these. Within the assay, amplification of reference gene primers was used to estimate how many nucleated cells each sample contained. Sequence reads were collapsed and filtered to measure the absolute abundance of every unique TCRbeta CDR3 rearrangement. For each sample, productive Simpson clonality was calculated by taking the square root of Simpson's diversity index across productive rearrangements. Imported from immuneACCESS, the table was reduced by TCRdb to in-frame sequences with V and J called. These copies leave out some clones; in studies compared against another copy, an unresolved V gene accounts for under half, and the cause of the remainder is not known. D and trimming were read from the DNA, whereas the V and J calls and clone size are those reported in that table. This sample has under 200,000 clones in its table, and around four fifths of those were observed once. Together, the top ten hold roughly 6.8% of the sample.

Sequenced: peripheral blood. The origin of this receptor is a man aged 65-85 years with active or convalescent COVID-19. Rearrangement joined TRBV27 to TRBJ1-6, with TRBD1 matching 7 junction bases. CDR3 sequence: CASSFSGGSSSYNSPLHF. The DNA sequence reads TGTGCCAGCAGTTTTTCAGGGGGGAGTAGCTCCTATAATTCACCCCTCCACTTT.